Below, 13 T cell receptor beta chains from the same sample are listed, as sequenced in a study of T cell clonality in common variable immunodeficiency. The repertoire was sequenced with immunoSEQ multiplex PCR; TCRdb's copy has only in-frame clones and lacks some. The record shows more than 7,000 clones for this sample, with no singletons present. No antigen is known for these receptors. Findings of the study overall: In common variable immunodeficiency, TCR beta chains reportedly carried fewer deletions and N-nucleotide insertions.

Sequenced input: peripheral blood mononuclear cells. These receptors were obtained from a human donor with common variable immunodeficiency.

This clone was detected a few times. With the read ending 3 residues before the CDR3 end, the germline J gene is used to fill in that end. V gene TRBV19 combines with J gene TRBJ2-6; D is unclear. This CDR3 spans 15 amino acids. With 6 bases removed from V and 0 bases from J, the gap between germline ends came to 9 bases. Germline CDR1 reads LNHDA; CDR2 reads SQIVND (reference sequence). CDR3 amino acids: CASSNSVSGANVLTF. The CDR3 bases that were read are TGTGCCAGTAGCAATTCGGTCTCTGGGGCCAACGTC.

About this clone: The read comes to an end 3 residues before the CDR3 does, leaving the germline J gene to fill in the end. This rearrangement joins TRBV7-9 to TRBJ1-1; maybe TRBD1 (5 bases). This CDR3 contains 15 residues. CDR1 SEHNR and CDR2 FQNEAQ come from the germline V gene (reference sequence). This CDR3 reads CASGSGTGHVPEAFF. The CDR3 bases that were read are TGTGCCAGCGGCTCGGGGACTGGACATGTTCCGGAA.

With regard to this clone: The read halts 3 residues ahead of the CDR3 end, with the missing end drawn from the germline J gene. This chain uses TRBV5-1 with TRBJ1-4; 9 positions match TRBD1. Germline values: CDR1 SGHRS, CDR2 YFSETQ. Losses at the gene ends were 4 bases for V and 8 bases for J; bases not matched to a gene: 15. The CDR3 covers 17 residues. CDR3 DNA (partial): TGCGCCAGCAGCCAAGGACCCGGGACAGGGTTGGGGGAAAAA. Residues: CASSQGPGTGLGEK. The entire CDR3 sequence reads CASSQGPGTGLGEKLFF.

Regarding this clone: The CDR3 end is not reached by the read, which stops 3 residues before it; the germline J gene fills it in. The chain has TRBV7-2 and TRBJ2-1; weak D call: TRBD2 (7 bases). Trimming shortened V by 0 bases and J by 6 bases, and 12 bases separated the two germline ends. The CDR3 has 15 residues. The germline gives CDR1 SGHTA, CDR2 FQGNSA. CDR3 DNA (partial): TGTGCCAGCAGCTTAGCGGGGAGGGGGGGCAATGAG. Amino acid sequence: CASSLAGRGGNE. The full CDR3 sequence reads CASSLAGRGGNEQFF.

To note about this clone: The CDR3 is cut off 3 residues early in the read; its end comes from the germline J gene. This chain links TRBV18 with TRBJ2-7; 7 nucleotides line up with TRBD1. The V gene's germline CDR1 is KGHSH and CDR2 LQKENI. V lost 6 bases, J lost 5 bases, and 10 bases stayed unmatched. The CDR3 runs 14 residues. CDR3 region: CASSLTGDSNEQYF. CDR3 DNA (partial): TGTGCCAGCTCCCTCACAGGGGATAGCAACGAG.

This clone appeared a few times. The read stops 3 residues short of the end of the CDR3; the missing end is completed from the germline J gene. The chain uses TRBV18 and TRBJ2-7; TRBD1 matches at 8 bases. The CDR3 runs 17 residues. Germline V lookup: CDR1 KGHSH, CDR2 LQKENI. Trimming cost V 3 bases and J 0 bases; bases outside gene matches: 10. CDR3 DNA (partial): TGTGCCAGCTCACCTACGAAGGGGACAGGTAGCTCCTACGAG. Amino acid sequence: CASSPTKGTGSSYE. The complete CDR3 sequence is CASSPTKGTGSSYEQYF.

Within the sample, this clone is large (0.1 to 1%). The covered CDR3 bases are TGTGCCAGCAGCATCGGGGACTACCTACCGGGGACC. Translation gives CASSIGDYLPGT. The whole CDR3 protein is CASSIGDYLPGTQYF. The rearrangement uses TRBV5-6 and TRBJ2-5; 7 nucleotides match TRBD2. The DNA ends 3 residues before the CDR3 does, and the rest of the CDR3 is filled in from the germline J gene. The CDR3 runs to 15 residues. J was trimmed by 7 bases and V by 4 bases; bases with no gene match: 13. Germline CDR1 reads SGHDT; CDR2 reads YYEEEE.

By sample fraction, this clone is medium-sized (0.01 to 0.1%). The read terminates 3 residues ahead of where the CDR3 ends, so the germline J gene completes it. The V and J genes are TRBV20-1 and TRBJ2-7; weak D call: TRBD2 (6 bases). The length of the CDR3 is 15 residues. Germline V gene lookup returns CDR1 DFQATT and CDR2 SNEGSKA (reference sequence). Trimming left V 3 bases short and J 6 bases short, with 21 bases between. The sequenced CDR3 bases are TGCAGTGCTAGCGAGACGAGCGGGTTCGCCGGCGAG. The encoded protein is CSASETSGFAGE. The CDR3 in full is CSASETSGFAGEQYF.

This clone was detected only a few times. The CDR3 end falls 3 residues outside the read, so it is completed with the germline J gene. The rearrangement joins TRBV20-1 to TRBJ2-1; TRBD1 matches at 9 bases. The trim removed 6 bases at V and 7 bases at J, leaving 13 bases unmatched. The CDR3 totals 15 residues. The V gene's germline CDR1 is DFQATT and CDR2 SNEGSKA (reference sequence). The sequenced part of the CDR3 DNA is TGCAGTGCCCGAGACCCGGGACAGGGTGTGAATGAG. Amino acids: CSARDPGQGVNE. The CDR3 in full is CSARDPGQGVNEQFF.

In this sample, this clone is medium-sized (0.01 to 0.1%). The read comes to an end 3 residues before the CDR3 does, leaving the germline J gene to fill in the end. The chain joins TRBV20-1 to TRBJ2-4, with 11 bases lining up with TRBD2. CDR3 length: 17 residues. Germline values: CDR1 DFQATT, CDR2 SNEGSKA (reference sequence). V was pared by 2 bases and J by 0 bases, with 6 bases of the junction left unmatched. CDR3 protein: CSARYSGREVAKNIQYF. Incomplete CDR3 DNA: TGCAGTGCTAGATATAGCGGGAGGGAAGTAGCCAAAAACATT.

Worth noting for this clone: The missing CDR3 end, 3 residues past where the read stops, is filled in from the germline J gene. The chain couples TRBV18 to TRBJ2-1; 12 bases are a match to TRBD2. Germline V lookup: CDR1 KGHSH, CDR2 LQKENI. This CDR3 comprises 16 residues. The V and J ends lost 3 bases and 8 bases, in that order; junction bases with no gene match: 8. CDR3 protein: CASSPSSGRARDEQFF. The sequenced part of the CDR3 DNA is TGTGCCAGCTCACCTTCTAGCGGGAGGGCCAGGGATGAG. The entire variable domain, with the rest obtained from reference TRBV18 and TRBJ2-1, is as follows: NAGVMQNPRHLVRRRGQEARLRCSPMKGHSHVYWYRQLPEEGLKFMVYLQKENIIDESGMPKERFSAEFPKEGPSILRIQQVVRGDSAAYFCASSPSSGRARDEQFFGPGTRLTVL.

About this clone itself: The sequence runs out 3 residues before the end of the CDR3; the remainder is reconstructed from the germline J gene. V is TRBV6-2 or TRBV6-3 and J is TRBJ2-5; 14 bases are shared with TRBD2. Per germline, CDR1 MNHEY and CDR2 SVGEGT. V lost 6 bases, J lost 1 base, and 4 bases stayed unmatched. The CDR3 spans 16 residues. CDR3 region: CASSTGTSGSQETQYF. The sequenced CDR3 bases are TGTGCCAGCAGCACCGGGACTAGCGGGAGCCAAGAGACC.

A word on this clone: With the read ending 3 residues before the CDR3 end, the germline J gene is used to fill in that end. The chain recombines TRBV6-2 or TRBV6-3 with TRBJ2-5; 8 nucleotides agree with TRBD2. CDR1 MNHEY and CDR2 SVGEGT come from the germline V gene. The CDR3 has 16 amino acids. The V gene end was trimmed by 0 bases and the J gene end by 5 bases; junction bases not matched to a gene: 8. This CDR3 reads CASSYSASGSLETQYF. The sequenced part of the CDR3 DNA is TGTGCCAGCAGTTACTCGGCCAGCGGGAGTTTGGAGACC.